This record looks at one T cell receptor beta chain sequence and its context. The data derive from a study of T cell changes during pregnancy in multiple sclerosis. The assay was immunoSEQ multiplex PCR, and TCRdb's table has in-frame clones only and misses some. The top ten hold around 1% of the sample, which has 45,000 to 55,000 clones, more than 85% seen once. CDR3 length equals 16 residues. Germline V gene data show CDR1 as SGHAT and CDR2 as FQNNGV. With V trimmed by 8 bases and J by 2 bases, 8 bases remained unmatched. The source was peripheral blood, collected after pregnancy. The TCR sequence derives from a female donor with multiple sclerosis, enrolled in a pregnancy study. The chain carries TRBV11-2 and TRBJ2-7; TRBD2 matches at 14 bases. The CDR3 here is CASRGLAGALPYEQYF. The DNA for the CDR3 is TGTGCCAGCCGGGGACTAGCGGGGGCCCTACCCTACGAGCAGTACTTC.